Sequencing of this TCR beta chain was carried out in a study of technical replicates of blood from a handful of donors. This CDR3 spans 14 amino acids. The ends were cut back, 4 bases at V and 7 bases at J, with 18 bases in the middle. CDR1 SGHRS and CDR2 YFSETQ come from the germline V gene. Profiling relied on immunoSEQ multiplex PCR, and the TCRdb table lists in-frame clones only, not all of them. Altogether more than 65,000 clones are present, roughly 92% being singletons, with the ten largest covering around 0.44%. The sample was T cells isolated from PBMCs. The clonotype comes from a human donor in good health. The gene calls are TRBV5-1 and TRBJ2-7; D possibly corresponds to TRBD1 (6 bases). CDR3 loop: CASSPRDNIIEQYF. In DNA, the CDR3 is TGCGCCAGCAGCCCCCGGGACAATATAATAGAGCAGTACTTC.